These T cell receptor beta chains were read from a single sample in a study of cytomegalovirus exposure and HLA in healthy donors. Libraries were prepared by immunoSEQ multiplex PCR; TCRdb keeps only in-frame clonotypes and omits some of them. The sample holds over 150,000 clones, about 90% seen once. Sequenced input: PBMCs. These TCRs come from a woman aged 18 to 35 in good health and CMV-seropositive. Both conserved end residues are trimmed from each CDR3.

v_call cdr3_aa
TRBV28 ASSPIRGMTEAF
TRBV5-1 ASSLLKRGWGETQY
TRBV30 AWSVRHRGTQY
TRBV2 ASNRDRVSYEQY
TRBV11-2 ASSMDRGRTDTQY
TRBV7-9 ASSPSGSSYNEQF
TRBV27 ASSQIWSEQF
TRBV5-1 ASSVRFNEKLF
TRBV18 ASSPRQGSYEQY
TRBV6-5 ASSYGAALAKNIQY
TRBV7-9 ASSLPTSGGANTGELF
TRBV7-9 ASSSFDRGTGELF
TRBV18 ASSPLKGDTEAF
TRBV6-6 ASSYGRGAEQY
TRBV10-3 AIRGTGEGYGYT
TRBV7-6 ASSLVEGRHWGEQGALYEQY
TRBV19 ASSTNINYGYT
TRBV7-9 ASSLGTDRGTQAF
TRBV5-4 ASSLGVAGDVTYEQY
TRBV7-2 ASSRTQYSYNEQF
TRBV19 ASSPAVSSYEQY
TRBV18 ASSPRAGEGQPQH
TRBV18 ATKDSTYNEQF
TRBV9 ASSVELGPYGYT
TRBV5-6 ASSYSDRENTEAF
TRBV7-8 ASNPRGQRYNEQF
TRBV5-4 ASSTRGGNTIY
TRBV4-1 ASSQMGRQGLYNEQF
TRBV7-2 ASSSSSGSHNEQF
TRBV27 ASSLKLAGDRYEQY
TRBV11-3 ASSLEGTSGGNEQF
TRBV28 ASMGAVGTEAF
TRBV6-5 ASRRSTGTQY
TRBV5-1 ASSPDMNTEAF
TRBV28 ASSVLRGGYGYT
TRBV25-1 ASSEGQNSGNTIY
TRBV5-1 ASSSGTGLLSNQPQH
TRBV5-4 ASSSRGDNTGELF
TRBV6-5 ASSYWTGGPTDTQY
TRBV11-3 ASSSYTGELF
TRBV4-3 ASSQYGTSGSTDTQY
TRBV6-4 ASSDSPTGSYNEQF
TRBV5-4 ASSLGGEGDGYT
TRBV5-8 ASRLGSASGSTDTQY
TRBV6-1 ASSEAKPGYNEQF
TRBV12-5 ASGPGQGVREYGYT
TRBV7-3 ASSLGQIPYEQY
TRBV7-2 ASSPGTGGFSEQF
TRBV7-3 ASSLGLAGRGGTGELF
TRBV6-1 ASSSVVLDTQY
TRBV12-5 ASGLPGQGEAF
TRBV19 ASSVAQGYGYT